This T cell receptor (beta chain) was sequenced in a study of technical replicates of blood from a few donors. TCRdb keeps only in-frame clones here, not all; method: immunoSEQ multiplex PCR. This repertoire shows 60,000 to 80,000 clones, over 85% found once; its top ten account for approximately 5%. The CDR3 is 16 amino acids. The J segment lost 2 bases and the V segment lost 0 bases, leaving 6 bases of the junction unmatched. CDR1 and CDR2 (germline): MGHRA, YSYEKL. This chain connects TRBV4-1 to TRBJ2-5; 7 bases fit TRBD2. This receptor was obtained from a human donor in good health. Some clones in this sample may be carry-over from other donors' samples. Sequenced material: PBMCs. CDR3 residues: CASSQDLWGGQETQYF. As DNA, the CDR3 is TGCGCCAGCAGCCAAGATCTTTGGGGGGGGCAAGAGACCCAGTACTTC.